The 9 T cell receptor beta chains below all came from one sample that was sequenced in a study of T cell responses to AZD1222 COVID-19 vaccine. Data came from immunoSEQ multiplex PCR; TCRdb stores just in-frame clones and leaves some out. The sample has 60,000 to 85,000 clones; 60% to 85% are singletons. The source was peripheral blood, collected 28 days after the second dose of the MenACWY control vaccine. Source of these receptors: an adult who received the MenACWY meningococcal vaccine as a control.

The chain joins TRBV10-3 to TRBJ1-1, with D tentatively TRBD1 (6 bases). V lost 2 bases to trimming and J lost 5 bases, with 15 bases between them. This CDR3 spans 15 amino acids. Germline V CDR1 and CDR2: ENHRY, SYGVKD. CDR3 protein: CAISETGGGRTEAFF. The CDR3 DNA follows: TGTGCCATCAGTGAGACGGGGGGCGGCCGAACTGAAGCTTTCTTT.

The chain is built from TRBV6-5 and TRBJ1-2, with 8 bases that match TRBD1. CDR3 length equals 16 residues. Germline V gives CDR1 MNHEY, CDR2 SVGAGI. V shed 0 bases and J 1 base; nucleotides not matched to a gene: 4. The CDR3 DNA sequence: TGTGCCAGCAGTTACTCGGGACAGGCGAATAACTATGGCTACACCTTC. It encodes CASSYSGQANNYGYTF.

This chain links TRBV28 with TRBJ1-4; 7 positions match TRBD1. J gave up 8 bases and V 5 bases, and 14 bases lay outside the gene matches. The CDR3 spans 16 residues. Germline V CDR1 and CDR2: MDHEN, SYDVKM. The DNA of the CDR3 is TGTGCCAGCAGTAGACTCAGGGGCAGGGGGACGGAAAAACTGTTTTTT. Its translation is CASSRLRGRGTEKLFF.

This clone was seen only a few times. Other DNA sequences in this specimen translate into the identical CDR3. This chain uses TRBV27 with TRBJ1-1; TRBD1 matches at 7 bases. Trimming took 3 bases from V and 4 from J; bases not matched to a gene: 2. The V gene's germline CDR1 is MNHEY and CDR2 SMNVEV (reference sequence). The CDR3 covers 13 residues. Written as DNA, the CDR3 is TGTGCCAGCAGTTTCAGGGGGGGCACTGAAGCTTTCTTT. Its protein product is CASSFRGGTEAFF.

The genes are TRBV11-2 and TRBJ2-7, with D perhaps matching TRBD2 (5 bases). CDR3 length: 15 amino acids. V gave up 1 base and J gave up 0 bases, with 10 bases separating them. The germline CDR1 and CDR2 sequences are SGHAT and FQNNGV. As DNA, the CDR3 is TGTGCCAGCAGCTTAGGGGCGGGCCCCTCCTACGAGCAGTACTTC. This gives the protein CASSLGAGPSYEQYF.

The chain links TRBV19 to TRBJ1-6, with TRBD1 matching 9 bases. Germline V gene lookup returns CDR1 LNHDA and CDR2 SQIVND (reference sequence). Trimming removed 5 bases from V and 8 bases from J; junction bases left unmatched: 4. This CDR3 is built from 14 residues. This CDR3 reads CASSARQGDSPLHF. CDR3 DNA sequence: TGTGCCAGTAGTGCCCGACAGGGGGATTCACCCCTCCACTTT.

The CDR3 DNA sequence: TGTGCCACCAGCACTAACCTAGCGGGAGGGATCCCCTACAATGAGCAGTTCTTC. This sequence encodes CATSTNLAGGIPYNEQFF. The chain has TRBV15 and TRBJ2-1, with 12 bases fitting TRBD2. Germline V gene lookup returns CDR1 LNHNV and CDR2 YYDKDF (reference sequence). The V gene end was trimmed by 4 bases and the J gene end by 2 bases; junction bases not matched to a gene: 9. The CDR3 totals 18 residues.

This clone occurred a few times. CDR3 region: CSVEGQIAGGKPYNEQFF. The CDR3 bases are TGCAGCGTTGAAGGCCAAATAGCGGGGGGGAAACCCTACAATGAGCAGTTCTTC. The V call is TRBV29-1, the J call TRBJ2-1, with 11 positions matching TRBD2. The J segment lost 2 bases and the V segment lost 1 base, leaving 10 bases of the junction unmatched. CDR3 size: 18 residues. Germline V gene sequence: CDR1 SQVTM, CDR2 ANQGSEA.

CDR3 residues: CASSPIRASGGRNTGELFF. CDR3 nucleotides: TGTGCCAGCTCACCAATTCGGGCCAGCGGGGGTAGGAACACCGGGGAGCTGTTTTTT. The V call is TRBV18, the J call TRBJ2-2; 8 bases line up with TRBD2. The V and J ends lost 2 bases and 1 base, in that order; junction bases with no gene match: 12. CDR3 length: 19 amino acids. Germline-derived CDR1 and CDR2 are KGHSH and LQKENI. The full variable domain, completed using reference TRBV18 and TRBJ2-2, is NAGVMQNPRHLVRRRGQEARLRCSPMKGHSHVYWYRQLPEEGLKFMVYLQKENIIDESGMPKERFSAEFPKEGPSILRIQQVVRGDSAAYFCASSPIRASGGRNTGELFFGEGSRLTVL.